The sample holds a few counts of the clone carrying this T cell receptor (beta chain). What it binds is not known. The data originate from a study of cytomegalovirus exposure and HLA in healthy donors. Study findings and constraints: Earlier findings revealed that most TCR beta V segments proved productive either about 87% or about 30% of the time. HLA restriction was apparent for most CMV-associated TCR beta chains in a later analysis.

Trimming cost V 0 bases and J 0 bases, with 11 bases left between them. The CDR3 is made up of 17 amino acids. Per the germline V gene, CDR1 is SGHVS and CDR2 is FQNEAQ. PCR was performed using 60 Vbeta and 13 Jbeta primers. Some clones are missing from TCRdb's copy, which holds only in-frame ones; the method was immunoSEQ multiplex PCR. The sample consists of about 150,000 clones, approximately 79% of them appearing once. The receptor was isolated from a man aged 50 or older in good health and CMV-seropositive. Material: PBMCs. The chain links TRBV7-8 to TRBJ2-2; D is possibly TRBD2 (6 bases). The CDR3 sequence: CASSLAGRWSNTGELFF. CDR3 nucleotide sequence: TGTGCCAGCAGCTTAGCGGGGAGGTGGTCGAACACCGGGGAGCTGTTTTTT.